The rows below give T cell receptor beta chains drawn from one sample of a study of shared clonotypes between healthy human individuals. Produced via immunoSEQ multiplex PCR; TCRdb's table is partial and in-frame only. The data show over a million clones, 78% seen once. Sample: memory CD4+ T cells from PBMCs. The receptor set was obtained from a man aged 18 to 29 in good health. Some clones in this sample may be carry-over from other donors' samples. CDR3s include the opening cysteine and the closing phenylalanine or tryptophan. D genes are given only for firm matches. For some rows the clone size is stated as once, few or many, or as a class when expanded; others skip it.

v_call,clone_size,d_call,j_call,cdr3_nt,cdr3_aa
TRBV19,few,.,TRBJ2-2,TGTGCCAGTAACATCGTTGCGGCAGGCTTTAACACCGGGGAGCTGTTTTTT,CASNIVAAGFNTGELFF
TRBV14,.,.,TRBJ1-2,TGTGCCAGCAGCCAAGGCCCTCCGGGACGTGGCTATGGCTACACCTTC,CASSQGPPGRGYGYTF
TRBV29-1,.,.,TRBJ1-4,TGCAGCGTTGCCGTCCTGGGTGCGACTAATGAAAAACTGTTTTTT,CSVAVLGATNEKLFF
TRBV2,.,.,TRBJ2-2,TGTGCCAGCCGGGACTCAGAAACCGGGGAGCTGTTTTTT,CASRDSETGELFF
TRBV5-1,.,.,TRBJ1-2,TGCGCCAGCAGCTTAGTGGAGGACTATGGCTACACCTTC,CASSLVEDYGYTF
TRBV18,once,.,TRBJ1-4,TGTGCCAGCTCCCCCCCGACAGGCTCTAATGAAAAACTGTTTTTT,CASSPPTGSNEKLFF
TRBV6-5,few,TRBD1,TRBJ2-7,TGTGCCAGCAGTTACGGGACAGGGGGCTCCTACGAGCAGTACTTC,CASSYGTGGSYEQYF
TRBV6-1,.,.,TRBJ2-3,TGTGCCAGCACGCTAAGTACAGATACGCAGTATTTT,CASTLSTDTQYF
TRBV28,.,.,TRBJ2-2,TGTGCCAGCAGTCCCATCCGTCGTAGCGTAAACAGGGAGCTGTTTTTT,CASSPIRRSVNRELFF
TRBV6-5,.,.,TRBJ1-2,TGTGCCAGCAGATCTCTGGGGGACAGCTACACCTTC,CASRSLGDSYTF
TRBV6-1,.,TRBD1,TRBJ2-7,TGTGCCAGCAGTGCCTCATTAAGGGGGCTCTCCTACGAGCAGTACTTC,CASSASLRGLSYEQYF
TRBV14,.,.,TRBJ2-6,TGTGCCAGCAGCCGGGCTGGGGCCAACGTCCTGACTTTC,CASSRAGANVLTF
TRBV5-6,.,.,TRBJ2-3,TGTGCCAGCAGAATGCAAGAGGCAGATACGCAGTATTTT,CASRMQEADTQYF
TRBV5-1,.,.,TRBJ2-7,TGCGCCAGCAGCTTGGTTGCAGGGACTTACGAGCAGTACTTC,CASSLVAGTYEQYF
TRBV9,.,TRBD2,TRBJ2-3,TGTGCCAGCAGCGTCTCCGGGACTAGAATTGATACGCAGTATTTT,CASSVSGTRIDTQYF
TRBV7-3,few,.,TRBJ2-2,TGTGCCAGCAGCTTAACAGCGAACACCGGGGAGCTGTTTTTT,CASSLTANTGELFF
TRBV27,.,.,TRBJ1-5,TGTGCCAGCCAGGACAGTATGAATCAGCCCCAGCATTTT,CASQDSMNQPQHF
TRBV6-5,.,.,TRBJ2-1,TGTGCCAGCAGCCCCCTCTTGGGGGGAGAGCAGTTCTTC,CASSPLLGGEQFF
TRBV5-1,many,.,TRBJ2-2,TGCGCCAGCTGTATCGGCCTAGTCAACACCGGGGAGCTGTTTTTT,CASCIGLVNTGELFF
TRBV6-4,.,.,TRBJ2-2,TGTGCCAGCAGTGACTCTTCCCTAGGGGAGCTGTTTTTT,CASSDSSLGELFF
TRBV15,.,TRBD1,TRBJ1-4,TGTGCCACCAGCAGAGAATTTGGGACAGCGAATGAAAAACTGTTTTTT,CATSREFGTANEKLFF
TRBV7-3,few,TRBD2,TRBJ2-1,TGTGCCAGCAGCTTAATAGGACTAGCGGGAGGTAATGAGCAGTTCTTC,CASSLIGLAGGNEQFF
TRBV5-1,.,.,TRBJ2-7,TGCGCCAGCAGCTTGGGAGGGACATTCTCCTACGAGCAGTACTTC,CASSLGGTFSYEQYF